This T cell receptor (beta chain) stems from a study of cytomegalovirus exposure and HLA in healthy donors. Study-level results: According to a subsequent analysis, TCR clusters from the first cohort were inclined to appear together in the 110 or so validation repertoires. The study found most TCR sequences rare, yet found some public TCRs in many donors. The study designated about 180 TCR beta chains cytomegalovirus-associated.

The data were produced by immunoSEQ multiplex PCR, yet TCRdb's version contains in-frame clones alone and is incomplete. This sample has 98,000 or so clones, with around 85% found just once. The CDR3 contains 16 residues. Trimming stripped 0 bases from V and 3 bases from J, with 15 bases between. Looked up from germline, CDR1 is SGHNT and CDR2 is YYREEE (reference sequence). A word on this clone: Its antigen is still unknown.

The donors were in the approximately 110-subject validation cohort; that cohort was separate from the 666-subject first cohort. Specimen: PBMCs. V gene TRBV5-4 combines with J gene TRBJ2-5; tentative D call: TRBD2 (6 bases). This sequence was found in a woman aged 18-30 years in good health and CMV-seronegative. The CDR3 sequence is CASSLGWRGSEETQYF. Written as DNA, the CDR3 is TGTGCCAGCAGCTTGGGCTGGCGGGGATCTGAAGAGACCCAGTACTTC.